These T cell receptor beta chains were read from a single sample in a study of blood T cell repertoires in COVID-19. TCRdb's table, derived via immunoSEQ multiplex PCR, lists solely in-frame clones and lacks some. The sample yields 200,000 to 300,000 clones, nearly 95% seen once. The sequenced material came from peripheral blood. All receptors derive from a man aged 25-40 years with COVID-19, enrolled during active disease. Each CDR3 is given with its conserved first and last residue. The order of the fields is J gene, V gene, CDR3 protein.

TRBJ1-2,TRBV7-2,CASSGRHGQGEGYTF
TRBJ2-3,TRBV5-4,CASSSTPTDRITDTQYF
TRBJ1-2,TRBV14,CASSSTGVNYGYTF
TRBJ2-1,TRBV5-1,CASGRGQGNNEQFF
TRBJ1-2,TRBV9,CASSADRNYGYTF
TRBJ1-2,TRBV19,CASSIQGARLNYGYTF
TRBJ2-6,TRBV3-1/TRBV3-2,CASSQEAGAGEPGDYSGANVLTF
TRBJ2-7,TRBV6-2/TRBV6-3,CASSQARGAVGEQYF
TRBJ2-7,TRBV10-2,CASSDPFTGGGYYEQYF
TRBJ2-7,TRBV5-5,CASSLTQAANSYEQYF
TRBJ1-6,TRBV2,CASKGQGNSPLHF
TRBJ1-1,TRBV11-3,CASSLRRGTEAFF
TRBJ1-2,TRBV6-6,CASSYGTGVNYGYTF
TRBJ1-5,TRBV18,CASSPLQGLGQPQHF